The source of this T cell receptor beta chain is a study of post-analysis software for immune sequencing data. At the level of the study: Relapsing-remitting, secondary progressive and progressive-relapsing courses of multiple sclerosis were included.

The V and J ends lost 4 bases and 6 bases, in that order; junction bases with no gene match: 2. Germline-derived CDR1 and CDR2 are SGHRS and YFSETQ. The CDR3 runs to 15 residues. Unique molecular identifiers had been added to the TCR beta cDNA libraries. With about 0.95 to 11 million T cells as the source, roughly 500,000 cDNA molecules resulted. From the PCR reads, TCRdb called clonotypes with MiXCR, one entry per CDR3 protein. Of roughly 540,000 distinct CDR3 sequences detected, approximately 31% appear once; the ten largest clones hold approximately 6%. About this clonotype: What it binds is not known.

Study results and limitations: Multiple sclerosis patients showed significantly lower normalized Chao1 diversity than controls did. A few TRBV segments occurring more often in patients than controls included TRBV5-6, TRBV5-1 and TRBV20-1.

The clonotype comes from a girl under 18 with multiple sclerosis. The sequenced material came from blood. The chain uses TRBV5-1 and TRBJ2-1; 15 bases line up with TRBD2. The CDR3 region has the DNA TGCGCCAGCAGCGTGGGACTAGCGGGGGGCAATGAGCAGTTCTTC. It is translated as CASSVGLAGGNEQFF.